Shown below are 24 T cell receptor beta chains from a single sample sequenced in a study of blood T cell repertoires in COVID-19. Sequencing was performed with immunoSEQ multiplex PCR; in TCRdb, only in-frame clones are kept and a portion is missing. The profile shows fewer than 30,000 clones, around 85% of them singletons. The material sequenced was peripheral blood. Receptors were obtained from a woman older than 75 with COVID-19, enrolled during active disease.

This clone was found many times. The chain carries TRBV14 and TRBJ2-1; D is undetermined. V lost 0 bases and J lost 13, with 10 bases in between. Germline V gives CDR1 SGHDN, CDR2 FVKESK. This CDR3 comprises 12 residues. CDR3 sequence (DNA): TGTGCCAGCAGCCAAGATCGGGTGCGCCAGTTCTTC. Its translation is CASSQDRVRQFF.

The chain employs TRBV29-1 and TRBJ1-4; D gene ambiguous. The germline gives CDR1 SQVTM, CDR2 ANQGSEA. The CDR3 loop spans 13 amino acids. The germline V and J ends were trimmed by 6 bases and 5 bases, with 13 bases remaining between them. CDR3 amino acids: CSVPGDLNEKLFF. The CDR3 bases are TGCAGCGTCCCGGGAGACCTAAATGAAAAACTGTTTTTT. Full variable domain (missing parts from reference TRBV29-1 and TRBJ1-4): SAVISQKPSRDICQRGTSLTIQCQVDSQVTMMFWYRQQPGQSLTLIATANQGSEATYESGFVIDKFPISRPNLTFSTLTVSNMSPEDSSIYLCSVPGDLNEKLFFGSGTQLSVL.

The CDR3 is CASSPPQGVGQPQHF. Written as DNA, the CDR3 is TGTGCCAGCTCACCACCACAGGGAGTCGGTCAGCCCCAGCATTTT. The J gene is TRBJ1-5, the V gene TRBV18, with a possible D match to TRBD1 (6 bases). V lost 0 bases to trimming and J lost 6 bases, with 12 bases between them. Germline V gene lookup returns CDR1 KGHSH and CDR2 LQKENI. CDR3 length: 15 residues. Full variable domain (missing parts from reference TRBV18 and TRBJ1-5): NAGVMQNPRHLVRRRGQEARLRCSPMKGHSHVYWYRQLPEEGLKFMVYLQKENIIDESGMPKERFSAEFPKEGPSILRIQQVVRGDSAAYFCASSPPQGVGQPQHFGDGTRLSIL.

The CDR3 is CASSEAVLAGGGGETQYF. The CDR3 coding sequence is TGTGCCAGCAGTGAAGCCGTCTTAGCGGGCGGCGGGGGGGAGACCCAGTACTTC. The rearrangement joins TRBV6-1 to TRBJ2-5, with 8 bases matching TRBD2. The CDR3 has 18 amino acids. Losses at the gene ends were 0 bases for V and 5 bases for J; bases not matched to a gene: 14. Per the germline V gene, CDR1 is MNHNS and CDR2 is SASEGT.

V gene TRBV5-8 combines with J gene TRBJ2-5; TRBD1 is a possible D gene (6 bases). Trimming stripped 2 bases from V and 1 base from J, with 15 bases between. Germline CDR1 and CDR2: SGHTS and YDEGEE. The CDR3 runs to 16 residues. This chain's CDR3 is CASSFGTGTPQETQYF. The CDR3 DNA reads TGTGCCAGCAGCTTCGGAACGGGGACACCCCAAGAGACCCAGTACTTC.

The rearrangement links TRBV10-3 to TRBJ1-3, with 7 bases aligning to TRBD1. Trimming removed 4 bases from V and 4 bases from J; junction bases left unmatched: 7. Looked up from germline, CDR1 is ENHRY and CDR2 is SYGVKD. The CDR3 has 15 amino acids. The CDR3 DNA sequence: TGTGCCATCAGTGCCTGGCAGGGGGAAGGAAACACCATATATTTT. Amino acids: CAISAWQGEGNTIYF.

This clone came up once. This chain uses TRBV30 with TRBJ1-1; the D gene is possibly TRBD1 (6 bases). V was cut by 4 bases and J by 3 bases, with 12 bases left in between. CDR3 length: 13 residues. Germline CDR1 GTSNPN, CDR2 SVGIG (reference sequence). The CDR3 sequence: CAWTKQGDTEAFF. The DNA for the CDR3 is TGTGCCTGGACCAAACAGGGTGACACTGAAGCTTTCTTT.

The gene calls are TRBV10-3 and TRBJ1-5, with D possibly being TRBD1 (6 bases). The germline V gene encodes CDR1 ENHRY and CDR2 SYGVKD. This CDR3 has 17 amino acids. V was pared by 0 bases and J by 1 base, with 13 bases between. The chain's CDR3 is CAISESWQGLSNQPQHF. Written as DNA, the CDR3 is TGTGCCATCAGTGAGTCTTGGCAGGGGCTGAGCAATCAGCCCCAGCATTTT.

In this sample, this clone turned up a few times. The chain is built from TRBV7-6 and TRBJ1-1; TRBD1 aligns across 12 bases. Germline loops: CDR1 SGHVS, CDR2 FNYEAQ. With 4 bases clipped from V and 10 bases from J, the junction kept 4 bases outside the gene matches. This CDR3 comprises 13 residues. Here the CDR3 DNA reads TGTGCCAGCAGCTGGGACAGGGGGCAGGTAGCTTTCTTT. This sequence encodes CASSWDRGQVAFF.

The chain has TRBV10-3 and TRBJ2-3; 8 nucleotides agree with TRBD2. The CDR3 totals 14 residues. Germline values: CDR1 ENHRY, CDR2 SYGVKD. V shed 6 bases and J 2 bases; nucleotides not matched to a gene: 4. The CDR3 nucleotides read TGTGCCATCAGCGGGGGGGGTACCACAGATACGCAGTATTTT. This encodes CAISGGGTTDTQYF.

The V call is TRBV5-8, the J call TRBJ2-3; 8 bases are shared with TRBD1. The CDR3 runs 15 residues. The germline gives CDR1 SGHTS, CDR2 YDEGEE. Trimming took 3 bases from V and 3 from J; bases not matched to a gene: 6. CDR3 amino acids: CASSSGQGGTDTQYF. The CDR3 bases are TGTGCCAGCAGCTCTGGACAGGGTGGTACAGATACGCAGTATTTT. The whole variable domain, remainder taken from reference TRBV5-8 and TRBJ2-3, is EAGVTQSPTHLIKTRGQQATLRCSPISGHTSVYWYQQALGLGLQFLLWYDEGEERNRGNFPPRFSGRQFPNYSSELNVNALELEDSALYLCASSSGQGGTDTQYFGPGTRLTVL.

CDR3 sequence: CASSLGTGPNEKLFF. As DNA, the CDR3 is TGTGCCAGCAGCTTAGGGACAGGGCCTAATGAAAAACTGTTTTTT. The genes are TRBV7-6 and TRBJ1-4; the match to TRBD1 covers 8 bases. Trimming at V came to 1 base and at J to 3 bases, leaving 1 base not matched to a gene. Germline loops: CDR1 SGHVS, CDR2 FNYEAQ. The CDR3 has 15 residues.

The rearrangement uses TRBV2 and TRBJ1-2; 8 positions agree with TRBD1. This CDR3 has 14 residues. In germline, CDR1 is SNHLY, CDR2 FYNNEI. J was trimmed by 1 base and V by 5 bases; bases with no gene match: 3. CDR3 coding DNA: TGTGCCAGCAGTACGACAGGGGTTAACTATGGCTACACCTTC. Amino acids: CASSTTGVNYGYTF.

V usage is TRBV19 and J usage is TRBJ2-6, with a weak D call TRBD2 (6 bases). The CDR3 contains 16 residues. Trimming removed 0 bases at V and 4 bases at J, with 10 bases between. Germline V CDR1 and CDR2: LNHDA, SQIVND (reference sequence). For the CDR3, the DNA is TGTGCCAGTAGTATAGAGGGAGGACACGGGGCCAACGTCCTGACTTTC. Its translation is CASSIEGGHGANVLTF.

V and J are TRBV11-3 and TRBJ2-5, with 8 bases fitting TRBD1. Losses at the gene ends were 2 bases for V and 5 bases for J; bases not matched to a gene: 7. This CDR3 has 15 amino acids. Per germline, CDR1 SGHNT and CDR2 YENEEA. The CDR3 sequence is CASSLSPGQAETQYF. The CDR3 DNA reads TGTGCCAGCAGCTTATCTCCGGGACAGGCGGAGACCCAGTACTTC.

This clone was recorded only once. The chain employs TRBV10-2 and TRBJ2-5; D possibly corresponds to TRBD1 (6 bases). This CDR3 is built from 16 residues. Germline V gene lookup returns CDR1 WSHSY and CDR2 SAAADI. V was cut by 2 bases and J by 5 bases, with 18 bases left in between. DNA of the CDR3: TGCGCCAGCAGTGAGCACAGGGCTGGGTTTCGGGAGACCCAGTACTTC. This codes for CASSEHRAGFRETQYF.

The CDR3 DNA reads TGTGCCAGCAGGCCTCCGGGACAGGGAGAAGAGCAGTTCTTC. It encodes CASRPPGQGEEQFF. This rearrangement joins TRBV6-6 to TRBJ2-1; 9 bases are shared with TRBD1. Germline lookup yields CDR1 MNHNY and CDR2 SVGAGI (reference sequence). J gave up 10 bases and V 6 bases, and 10 bases lay outside the gene matches. The CDR3 contains 14 residues.

This chain links TRBV2 with TRBJ1-6; 9 nucleotides match TRBD1. V shed 5 bases, J shed 10 bases, and the junction held 9 bases outside the gene matches. Germline V gene lookup returns CDR1 SNHLY and CDR2 FYNNEI. The CDR3 extends over 15 amino acids. The CDR3 sequence: CASSSRQGGYSPLHF. CDR3 bases: TGTGCCAGCAGTTCTCGACAGGGGGGGTACTCACCCCTCCACTTT. The full variable domain, rest sourced from reference TRBV2 and TRBJ1-6, is EPEVTQTPSHQVTQMGQEVILRCVPISNHLYFYWYRQILGQKVEFLVSFYNNEISEKSEIFDDQFSVERPDGSNFTLKIRSTKLEDSAMYFCASSSRQGGYSPLHFGNGTRLTVT.

CDR3 residues: CASSTPDAGVTNSPLHF. In DNA, the CDR3 is TGCGCCAGCAGCACCCCGGACGCGGGAGTAACAAATTCACCCCTCCACTTT. V and J are TRBV5-1 and TRBJ1-6, with D hard to call. Germline lookup yields CDR1 SGHRS and CDR2 YFSETQ. This CDR3 has 17 amino acids. Trimming took off 4 bases at V and 7 bases at J, with 21 bases between the two ends.

This clone is labeled medium-sized. The chain joins TRBV20-1 to TRBJ1-1; TRBD1 matches 7 bases. This CDR3 is built from 14 residues. In germline, CDR1 is DFQATT, CDR2 SNEGSKA (reference sequence). J was trimmed by 4 bases and V by 3 bases; bases with no gene match: 8. CDR3 protein: CSASDRQGGTEAFF. The CDR3 DNA reads TGCAGTGCTAGTGATCGACAGGGCGGCACTGAAGCTTTCTTT.

V gene TRBV19 combines with J gene TRBJ2-3; the D is unclear. This CDR3 region has 16 residues. Germline lookup yields CDR1 LNHDA and CDR2 SQIVND (reference sequence). V shed 6 bases and J shed 0 bases, with 16 bases lying between them. CDR3 nucleotide sequence: TGTGCCAGTAGCGCTAGACCGCCCCTTAGCACAGATACGCAGTATTTT. It yields the protein CASSARPPLSTDTQYF.

This chain uses TRBV3-1 (or the pseudogene TRBV3-2) with TRBJ1-3; D may be TRBD1 (6 bases). V dropped 3 bases and J dropped 4 bases, with 16 bases sitting between them. This CDR3 has 16 amino acids. Per the germline V gene, CDR1 is LGHDT and CDR2 is YNNKEL (reference sequence). The CDR3 DNA reads TGTGCCAGCAGCCACCCCCCACAGGGTCCAGGAAACACCATATATTTT. Residues: CASSHPPQGPGNTIYF.

V and J are TRBV6-6 and TRBJ2-5; D might be TRBD1 (6 bases). The germline V and J ends were trimmed by 7 bases and 5 bases, with 23 bases remaining between them. The CDR3 runs to 16 residues. CDR1 is MNHNY and CDR2 is SVGAGI in the germline V gene (reference sequence). As DNA, the CDR3 is TGTGCCAGCATTACACTGCCGGGACACGACGGGGAGACCCAGTACTTC. Amino acids: CASITLPGHDGETQYF.

The rearrangement uses TRBV5-1 and TRBJ2-3, with 8 nucleotides matching TRBD2. With 0 bases clipped from V and 3 bases from J, the junction kept 3 bases outside the gene matches. The CDR3 extends over 15 amino acids. Germline CDR1 SGHRS, CDR2 YFSETQ. The CDR3 bases are TGCGCCAGCAGCTTGGGCGGGGGGAATACAGATACGCAGTATTTT. Amino acid sequence: CASSLGGGNTDTQYF.